This entry lists 27 T cell receptor beta chains sequenced from one sample in a study of OX40 agonist ivuxolimab in advanced cancers. Measured with immunoSEQ multiplex PCR; TCRdb has only the in-frame clones, and not every one. Of 75,000 to 90,000 clones listed, approximately 90% were seen once; the top ten hold under 2%. The specimen was CD4+ or CD8+ T cells sorted from blood, collected in a trial of the OX40 agonist ivuxolimab. The receptors shown here come from an adult with an advanced solid tumor such as melanoma, head and neck, liver or kidney cancer.

The chain joins TRBV5-1 to TRBJ1-6, with TRBD1 identical over 10 bases. V lost 4 bases and J lost 6; bases outside the gene matches: 10. Germline CDR1 and CDR2: SGHRS and YFSETQ. This CDR3 is 17 amino acids long. DNA for the CDR3: TGCGCCAGCAGCACTCCGGACAGGGGGGATGGTAATTCACCCCTCCACTTT. This translates into CASSTPDRGDGNSPLHF.

V gene TRBV19 combines with J gene TRBJ2-7; TRBD1 is a possible D gene (6 bases). Trimming pared 8 bases from V and 4 bases from J, leaving 21 bases between. This CDR3 has 15 amino acids. The V gene's germline CDR1 is LNHDA and CDR2 SQIVND (reference sequence). This CDR3 is CASGSRGGRSYEQYF. CDR3 nucleotides: TGTGCCAGTGGGTCGAGAGGGGGAAGATCTTACGAGCAGTACTTC.

V usage is TRBV21-1 and J usage is TRBJ2-6; the table's TRBD2 call for D was not verified on the DNA. TRBV21-1 is recorded as a pseudogene. This CDR3 is 18 amino acids long. CDR3 amino acids: CASTRTSGSRTGANVLTF. In DNA form, the CDR3 reads TGTGCCAGCACCCGGACTAGCGGGAGCCGAACTGGGGCCAACGTCCTGACTTTC.

This clone has a single count. The CDR3 here is CASSQERGQGGDTQYF. CDR3 nucleotide sequence: TGTGCCAGCAGCCAAGAGCGGGGACAGGGTGGAGATACGCAGTATTTT. The chain recombines TRBV4-2 with TRBJ2-3; 9 nucleotides line up with TRBD1. Germline-derived CDR1 and CDR2 are LGHNA and YNFKEQ. J gave up 5 bases and V 0 bases, and 6 bases lay outside the gene matches. The length of the CDR3 is 16 residues.

The chain carries TRBV6-5 and TRBJ1-1; D not certain. The germline CDR1 and CDR2 sequences are MNHEY and SVGAGI. CDR3 length: 14 amino acids. The V end was cut by 3 bases, the J end by 7 bases, with 15 bases between. Here the CDR3 reads CASSYRVAGLEAFF. The CDR3 DNA follows: TGTGCCAGCAGTTATCGGGTGGCAGGCCTTGAAGCTTTCTTT.

As DNA, the CDR3 is TGTGCCAGCAGTGCAAGGAGAGGGAACGAGCAGTACTTC. This translates into CASSARRGNEQYF. The genes are TRBV6-6 and TRBJ2-7; a weak D match, TRBD2 (5 bases). Trimming stripped 5 bases from V and 5 bases from J, with 13 bases between. The CDR3 is made up of 13 amino acids. Germline-derived CDR1 and CDR2 are MNHNY and SVGAGI (reference sequence).

The chain is built from TRBV21-1 and TRBJ1-5. TRBV21-1 is an annotated pseudogene. There are 19 residues in the CDR3. The CDR3: CASTSIDLGVPIGNQPQHF. CDR3 DNA sequence: TGTGCCAGCACCTCCATCGATCTGGGGGTCCCTATAGGTAATCAGCCCCAGCATTTT.

In this sample, this clone turned up a few times. The chain uses TRBV7-9 and TRBJ2-7; TRBD1 matches at 7 bases. From germline, CDR1 is SEHNR and CDR2 FQNEAQ (reference sequence). The CDR3 extends over 15 amino acids. The V and J ends lost 1 base and 5 bases, in that order; junction bases with no gene match: 8. DNA for the CDR3: TGTGCCAGCAGCTTAGGGGCAGGGGGAAGGAACGAGCAGTACTTC. Translating it yields CASSLGAGGRNEQYF. The whole variable domain, remainder taken from reference TRBV7-9 and TRBJ2-7, is DTGVSQNPRHKITKRGQNVTFRCDPISEHNRLYWYRQTLGQGPEFLTYFQNEAQLEKSRLLSDRFSAERPKGSFSTLEIQRTEQGDSAMYLCASSLGAGGRNEQYFGPGTRLTVT.

The V call is TRBV7-2, the J call TRBJ2-2, with unresolved D. CDR1 and CDR2 from the germline V gene are SGHTA and FQGNSA. This CDR3 contains 17 residues. V lost 1 base to trimming and J lost 2 bases, with 14 bases between them. The CDR3 loop is CASSLGPALINTGELFF. The CDR3 DNA follows: TGTGCCAGCAGCTTAGGTCCCGCACTAATAAACACCGGGGAGCTGTTTTTT.

The CDR3 nucleotides are TGCGCCAGCAGCTTCCTACGGACTCGGAACACCGGGGAGCTGTTTTTT. It specifies CASSFLRTRNTGELFF. The chain recombines TRBV5-1 with TRBJ2-2, with D tentatively TRBD2 (5 bases). Germline V gene data show CDR1 as SGHRS and CDR2 as YFSETQ. This CDR3 comprises 16 residues. Between the trimmed V and J ends, which lost 2 bases and 1 base, there was a span of 12 bases.

This clone was seen only once. The CDR3 DNA sequence: TGTGCCAGTTCCGACAGCTTTGCAGAGACCCAGTACTTC. It yields the protein CASSDSFAETQYF. V and J are TRBV6-1 and TRBJ2-5, with D perhaps matching TRBD1 (5 bases). CDR1 is MNHNS and CDR2 is SASEGT in the germline V gene. The CDR3 is 13 amino acids. V lost 9 bases to trimming and J lost 4 bases, with 15 bases between them.

The chain employs TRBV6-5 and TRBJ2-1, with 7 positions matching TRBD2. The germline CDR1 and CDR2 sequences are MNHEY and SVGAGI. This CDR3 is 16 amino acids long. Trimming at V came to 0 bases and at J to 8 bases, leaving 10 bases not matched to a gene. DNA of the CDR3: TGTGCCAGCAGTTACTCCGGGACTATACGGACTCATGAGCAGTTCTTC. Translated: CASSYSGTIRTHEQFF.

Note on this clone: Within the sample, other DNA sequences also encode this same CDR3. The V gene is TRBV19, the J gene TRBJ1-5, with 9 bases fitting TRBD1. In germline, CDR1 is LNHDA, CDR2 SQIVND (reference sequence). The CDR3 is made up of 14 amino acids. V gave up 5 bases and J gave up 4 bases; unmatched junction bases: 3. CDR3 DNA sequence: TGTGCCAGTAGTGTGACAGGGGGAAATCAGCCCCAGCATTTT. It codes for CASSVTGGNQPQHF.

This rearrangement joins TRBV4-1 to TRBJ2-1; TRBD2 matches at 13 bases. Looked up from germline, CDR1 is MGHRA and CDR2 is YSYEKL. J was trimmed by 5 bases and V by 1 base; bases with no gene match: 5. The CDR3 is 17 residues long. This CDR3 is CASSQAELAGGHNEQFF. The CDR3 coding sequence is TGCGCCAGCAGCCAAGCGGAACTAGCGGGAGGGCACAATGAGCAGTTCTTC.

The gene calls are TRBV5-4 and TRBJ2-3, with D perhaps matching TRBD1 or TRBD2 (5 bases each). Deletions cut 4 bases from V and 0 bases from J, with 18 bases between. CDR3 length: 17 residues. CDR1 is SGHNT, CDR2 YYREEE, per germline (reference sequence). The CDR3 loop reads CASSQGTRGPSTDTQYF. CDR3 nucleotide sequence: TGTGCCAGCAGCCAAGGGACCCGGGGCCCCAGCACAGATACGCAGTATTTT.

The chain has TRBV30 and TRBJ2-7, with TRBD1 matching over 12 bases. J was trimmed by 8 bases and V by 2 bases; bases with no gene match: 7. CDR3 length: 14 amino acids. In germline, CDR1 is GTSNPN, CDR2 SVGIG (reference sequence). The CDR3 coding sequence is TGTGCCTGGAGTACCGGGACAGGGGGCTCCCAGCAGTACTTC. As protein: CAWSTGTGGSQQYF.

This chain uses TRBV7-9 with TRBJ2-2; D is perhaps TRBD2 (5 bases). Germline CDR1 SEHNR, CDR2 FQNEAQ (reference sequence). The ends were cut back, 2 bases at V and 5 bases at J, with 12 bases in the middle. This CDR3 is 15 amino acids long. As DNA, the CDR3 is TGTGCCAGCAGCTTACGGGATTATGGGACCGGGGAGCTGTTTTTT. Translating it yields CASSLRDYGTGELFF.

For this clone: The identical CDR3 is also encoded by other nucleotide sequences in the sample. The rearrangement uses TRBV6-5 and TRBJ1-2; no definite D call. The V and J ends lost 6 bases and 6 bases respectively, with 17 bases between them. Germline CDR1 and CDR2: MNHEY and SVGAGI. The length of the CDR3 is 14 residues. The CDR3 DNA follows: TGTGCCAGCAGCTACAATCAAGGGAGGCATGGCTACACCTTC. As protein: CASSYNQGRHGYTF.

J is TRBJ2-7 and V is TRBV30; possible D gene TRBD1, 5 bases. This CDR3 contains 14 residues. The germline V gene has CDR1 GTSNPN and CDR2 SVGIG (reference sequence). Trimming shortened V by 0 bases and J by 3 bases, and 12 bases separated the two germline ends. The DNA of the CDR3 is TGTGCCTGGAGTGTAAGGGGAACTGGCTACGAGCAGTACTTC. It yields the protein CAWSVRGTGYEQYF.

CDR3 in DNA: TGCGCCAGCAGCTCCCTACTAGGATGGGGCACAGATACGCAGTATTTT. Its protein product is CASSSLLGWGTDTQYF. J is TRBJ2-3 and V is TRBV5-1, with TRBD2 as a possible D gene (5 bases). The CDR3 sequence is 16 residues long. Germline CDR1 and CDR2: SGHRS and YFSETQ. Between the trimmed V and J ends, which lost 3 bases and 1 base, there was a span of 15 bases.

The chain joins TRBV9 to TRBJ2-2; D is possibly TRBD2 (5 bases). Germline CDR1 SGDLS, CDR2 YYNGEE. The length of the CDR3 is 15 residues. V lost 4 bases, J lost 4 bases, and 14 bases lay in between. This chain's CDR3 is CASSPSGYGTGELFF. The CDR3 DNA reads as TGTGCCAGCAGCCCGAGCGGTTACGGCACCGGGGAGCTGTTTTTT. Full variable domain (missing parts from reference TRBV9 and TRBJ2-2): DSGVTQTPKHLITATGQRVTLRCSPRSGDLSVYWYQQSLDQGLQFLIQYYNGEERAKGNILERFSAQQFPDLHSELNLSSLELGDSALYFCASSPSGYGTGELFFGEGSRLTVL.

V and J are TRBV11-3 and TRBJ2-3; 8 bases fit TRBD2. The CDR3 covers 15 residues. V lost 4 bases to trimming and J lost 2 bases; unmatched junction nucleotides: 5. CDR1 SGHNT and CDR2 YENEEA come from the germline V gene. CDR3 bases: TGTGCCAGCAGCTCTCGGGGGGGACCCACAGATACGCAGTATTTT. This encodes CASSSRGGPTDTQYF.

The chain carries TRBV7-2 and TRBJ1-3, with D unresolved. This CDR3 comprises 15 residues. Germline V gives CDR1 SGHTA, CDR2 FQGNSA. V lost 3 bases and J lost 0, with 9 bases in between. For the CDR3, the DNA is TGTGCCAGCAGCTTTCAGTCGAGCTCTGGAAACACCATATATTTT. Its translation: CASSFQSSSGNTIYF.

J is TRBJ2-2 and V is TRBV11-2; D perhaps matches TRBD2 (6 bases). Trimming removed 5 bases from V and 1 base from J, with 11 bases in between. CDR3 length equals 15 residues. Germline V gives CDR1 SGHAT, CDR2 FQNNGV. The CDR3 loop reads CASSKTSGNTGELFF. CDR3 in DNA: TGTGCCAGCAGCAAGACTAGTGGGAACACCGGGGAGCTGTTTTTT.

As regards this clone: One junction end disagrees with the germline gene, perhaps due to a read error. The chain uses TRBV7-7 and TRBJ1-6; D perhaps matches TRBD1 (5 bases). Germline loops: CDR1 SSHAT, CDR2 FNYEAQ (reference sequence). The CDR3 totals 16 residues. CDR3 in amino acids: CASSPVLGEYNSPLHF. In DNA form, the CDR3 reads TGTGCTAGCAGCCCCGTGTTGGGGGAGTATAATTCACCCCTCCACTTT.

There are a few counts of this clone. V usage is TRBV29-1 and J usage is TRBJ2-3; no definite D call. The CDR3 loop spans 11 amino acids. Deletions cut 6 bases from V and 6 bases from J, with 10 bases between. Germline V gives CDR1 SQVTM, CDR2 ANQGSEA. This chain's CDR3 is CSVLTLDTQYF. The CDR3 bases are TGCAGCGTCCTCACACTCGATACGCAGTATTTT.

In nucleotides, the CDR3 is TGTGCCAGCACCAACAGGGGCGCGATGAACACTGAAGCTTTCTTT. Its translation is CASTNRGAMNTEAFF. The V call is TRBV27, the J call TRBJ1-1; 7 nucleotides match TRBD1. This CDR3 spans 15 amino acids. Germline CDR1 reads MNHEY; CDR2 reads SMNVEV (reference sequence). V trimming: 7 bases; J trimming: 0 bases; junction bases outside the gene matches: 8.